This is a list of T cell receptor beta chains from one sample in a study of blood T cell repertoires in COVID-19. This table comes from immunoSEQ multiplex PCR, and its TCRdb copy is limited to in-frame clones, with some not included. The table includes some 300,000 clones, around 86% detected once. Material: peripheral blood. Receptors originate from a man between 65 and 85 years old with acute or convalescent COVID-19. Both conserved end residues are part of each CDR3. The D gene is left open where the match is weak. Clone sizes are given selectively: once, few, many, or a class where the clone is expanded.

d_call	j_call	v_call	clone_size	cdr3_aa	cdr3_nt
TRBD1	TRBJ2-1	TRBV2	-	CASLDRGIKNEQFF	TGTGCCAGCTTAGACAGGGGAATCAAGAATGAGCAGTTCTTC
TRBD2	TRBJ2-3	TRBV4-2	-	CASSRERGGPDTQYF	TGTGCCAGCAGCCGGGAGCGGGGGGGCCCAGATACGCAGTATTTT
TRBD2	TRBJ2-4	TRBV7-6	-	CASSPGTSGRNIQYF	TGTGCCAGCAGCCCTGGGACTAGCGGGAGAAACATTCAGTACTTC
-	TRBJ1-1	TRBV10-3	-	CAISVGQNTEAFF	TGTGCCATCAGTGTAGGACAGAACACTGAAGCTTTCTTT
TRBD1	TRBJ2-3	TRBV9	-	CASSNRGPASTDTQYF	TGTGCCAGCAGCAACAGGGGTCCTGCTAGCACAGATACGCAGTATTTT
TRBD1	TRBJ2-1	TRBV28	-	CASRQGPTKGAKQFF	TGTGCCAGCAGGCAAGGGCCTACAAAGGGGGCGAAGCAGTTCTTC
-	TRBJ2-5	TRBV19	-	CASSRQIGETQYF	TGTGCCAGTAGTCGGCAGATCGGGGAGACCCAGTACTTC
-	TRBJ2-2	TRBV19	-	CARGSPPGPGAFF	TGTGCCAGAGGGAGCCCCCCTGGCCCGGGAGCTTTTTTT
TRBD1	TRBJ2-3	TRBV4-3	-	CASSHLARTGRTDTQYF	TGCGCCAGCAGCCACCTCGCCCGGACAGGTCGCACAGATACGCAGTATTTT
-	TRBJ2-7	TRBV10-3	few	CAISESRSYEQYF	TGTGCCATCAGTGAGTCTCGGTCCTACGAGCAGTACTTC
-	TRBJ1-1	TRBV6-6	-	CASSYRGNTEAFF	TGTGCCAGCAGTTACAGGGGCAACACTGAAGCTTTCTTT
-	TRBJ1-5	TRBV28	once	CASSPTGLNNQPQHF	TGTGCCAGCAGTCCAACCGGACTCAACAATCAGCCCCAGCATTTT
-	TRBJ2-3	TRBV4-3	-	CASSQQPGADTQYF	TGCGCCAGCAGCCAACAACCAGGGGCAGATACGCAGTATTTT
-	TRBJ1-2	TRBV19	-	CASTLFRAGRRYGYTF	TGTGCCAGTACCCTTTTTCGGGCAGGGAGGCGGTATGGCTACACCTTC
TRBD1	TRBJ2-7	TRBV5-1	-	CASSLVGTGGYEQYF	TGCGCCAGCAGCTTGGTCGGGACAGGGGGCTACGAGCAGTACTTC
-	TRBJ1-5	TRBV29-1	once	CSVAFSHSNQPQHF	TGCAGCGTTGCGTTCAGTCATAGCAATCAGCCCCAGCATTTT
TRBD2	TRBJ2-7	TRBV2	-	CASSAGGGSSYEQYF	TGTGCCAGCAGTGCCGGGGGGGGTAGCTCCTACGAGCAGTACTTC
TRBD1	TRBJ2-1	TRBV28	-	CASSLPGQGFDEQFF	TGTGCCAGCAGTCTACCGGGACAGGGTTTTGATGAGCAGTTCTTC
-	TRBJ2-1	TRBV7-2	few	CASSLYSSFSYNEQFF	TGTGCCAGCAGCTTATATTCTTCCTTCTCCTACAATGAGCAGTTCTTC
-	TRBJ1-2	TRBV25-1	-	CASSARGTLGYTF	TGTGCCAGCAGTGCCAGGGGCACACTTGGCTACACCTTC
TRBD2	TRBJ2-2	TRBV7-6	-	CASSLESAGDTGELFF	TGTGCCAGCAGCTTAGAGTCAGCGGGGGACACCGGGGAGCTGTTTTTT
-	TRBJ1-2	TRBV10-3	-	CAISESTESGYGYTF	TGTGCCATCAGTGAGTCGACAGAATCCGGGTATGGCTACACCTTC
TRBD1	TRBJ2-7	TRBV6-4	-	CASSDPVDRETYEQYF	TGTGCCAGCAGTGACCCCGTGGACAGGGAAACCTACGAGCAGTACTTC
TRBD1	TRBJ2-7	TRBV6-5	-	CASSYTGTGTYEQYF	TGTGCCAGCAGTTACACGGGGACAGGAACCTACGAGCAGTACTTC
-	TRBJ1-3	TRBV7-2	-	CASSPQGSGNTIYF	TGTGCCAGCAGTCCACAGGGCTCTGGAAACACCATATATTTT
-	TRBJ2-1	TRBV7-2	-	CASSLGADSSYNEQFF	TGTGCCAGCAGCTTAGGGGCAGACAGCTCCTACAATGAGCAGTTCTTC
-	TRBJ1-6	TRBV18	-	CASSPGAGRSSPLHF	TGTGCCAGCTCACCCGGCGCGGGTAGAAGTTCACCCCTCCACTTT
TRBD1	TRBJ1-2	TRBV7-2	-	CASTLGQGGGYGYTF	TGTGCCAGCACTCTCGGACAGGGCGGGGGATATGGCTACACCTTC
-	TRBJ2-5	TRBV4-2	-	CASSQGGSETQYF	TGTGCCAGCAGCCAAGGAGGTTCCGAGACCCAGTACTTC
-	TRBJ1-2	TRBV29-1	-	CSAQGSYGYTF	TGCAGCGCACAGGGTTCCTATGGCTACACCTTC
TRBD2	TRBJ2-1	TRBV11-2	once	CASSSLAGGGENEQFF	TGTGCCAGCAGCTCCTTAGCGGGAGGAGGGGAAAATGAGCAGTTCTTC
TRBD1	TRBJ2-7	TRBV6-5	once	CASRTGPSYEQYF	TGTGCCAGCAGGACAGGGCCCTCCTACGAGCAGTACTTC
-	TRBJ2-1	TRBV3-1/TRBV3-2	-	CASSQERVWFYEQFF	TGTGCCAGCAGCCAAGAGAGGGTGTGGTTTTATGAGCAGTTCTTC
-	TRBJ2-3	TRBV29-1	-	CSVTGERRSSTDTQYF	TGCAGCGTTACGGGGGAGCGTAGATCTAGCACAGATACGCAGTATTTT
TRBD1	TRBJ1-2	TRBV3-1/TRBV3-2	-	CASSSYGTAYGYTF	TGTGCCAGCAGCTCATACGGGACAGCATATGGCTACACCTTC
-	TRBJ2-1	TRBV7-8	-	CASSLDTGVYNEQFF	TGTGCCAGCAGCTTAGATACGGGGGTATACAATGAGCAGTTCTTC
-	TRBJ1-1	TRBV5-1	-	CASSLAKGGTEAFF	TGCGCCAGCAGCTTGGCCAAGGGGGGGACTGAAGCTTTCTTT
-	TRBJ1-4	TRBV7-8	-	CASSLRGVQANEKLFF	TGTGCCAGCAGCTTACGGGGGGTGCAAGCTAATGAAAAACTGTTTTTT
TRBD1	TRBJ1-2	TRBV7-2	-	CASSETGVENYGYTF	TGTGCCAGCAGCGAGACAGGGGTGGAAAACTATGGCTACACCTTC
-	TRBJ2-5	TRBV30	once	CAWRYGGSETQYF	TGTGCCTGGAGATATGGGGGCAGCGAGACCCAGTACTTC
TRBD2	TRBJ2-7	TRBV28	-	CASQFMGGGRVEQYF	TGTGCCAGCCAATTCATGGGGGGCGGGAGGGTCGAGCAGTACTTC
TRBD2	TRBJ2-1	TRBV29-1	-	CSVEVSSGSSYNEQFF	TGCAGCGTTGAAGTATCTAGCGGGAGCTCCTACAATGAGCAGTTCTTC
TRBD2	TRBJ2-4	TRBV15	once	CATSRDNGGGAGLAKNIQYF	TGTGCCACCAGCAGAGATAACGGCGGGGGGGCCGGACTAGCCAAAAACATTCAGTACTTC
TRBD2	TRBJ2-1	TRBV19	-	CASSIAGGSYNEQFF	TGTGCCAGTAGTATCGCGGGAGGGTCCTACAATGAGCAGTTCTTC
-	TRBJ2-1	TRBV24-1	-	CATSDGGGYNEQFF	TGTGCCACCTCGGACGGGGGAGGTTACAATGAGCAGTTCTTC
TRBD2	TRBJ2-1	TRBV4-2	-	CASSQDRLAGLFF	TGTGCCAGCAGCCAAGACCGACTAGCGGGGTTGTTCTTC